The source of this T cell receptor beta chain is a study of CD8+CD57+ T cells in acquired aplastic anemia. Overall study: The DNA of sorted CD4+ and CD8+ cells averaged roughly 3.2 ug. Study findings and constraints: It was found that twenty-nine CD8+ CDR3 sequences were shared between patients and controls.

Patients sequenced had flow cytometry evidence of CD8+CD57+ cell expansion. No patient had been given any therapy when blood was sampled. The template used for profiling TCR beta VDJ and CDR3 was genomic DNA. TCRdb used MiXCR to reprocess the reads, holding one entry per CDR3 protein. The repertoire consists of roughly 220,000 distinct CDR3 sequences, with around three fifths occurring once and the leading ten covering roughly 64%. This clonotype was counted ten times or more. Antigen: not known. Germline V gene sequence: CDR1 LGHNA, CDR2 YNFKEQ. After removal of 0 bases from V and 5 bases from J, the junction contained 5 bases not matched to a gene. The CDR3 consists of 16 residues.

The specimen was sorted CD4+, CD8+, or CD8+CD57+ T cells (not recorded which) from PBMCs. The sequence was obtained from a human donor with aplastic anemia. The chain couples TRBV4-2 to TRBJ2-3, with 10 bases lining up with TRBD2. The CDR3 nucleotides read TGTGCCAGCAGCCAAGAAGCGGGGGGGCAGAGAGATACGCAGTATTTT. Its protein product is CASSQEAGGQRDTQYF.